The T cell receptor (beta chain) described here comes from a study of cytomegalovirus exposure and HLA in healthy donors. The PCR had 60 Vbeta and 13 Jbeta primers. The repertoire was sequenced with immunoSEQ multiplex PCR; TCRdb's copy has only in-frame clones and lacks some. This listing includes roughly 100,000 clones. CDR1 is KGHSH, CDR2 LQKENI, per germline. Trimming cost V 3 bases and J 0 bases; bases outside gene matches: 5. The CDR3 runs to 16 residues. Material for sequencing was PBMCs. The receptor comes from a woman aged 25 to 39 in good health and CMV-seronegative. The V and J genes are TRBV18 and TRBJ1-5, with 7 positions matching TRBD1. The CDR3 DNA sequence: TGTGCCAGCTCACCGGGGCAGGGGGGTAGCAATCAGCCCCAGCATTTT. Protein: CASSPGQGGSNQPQHF.